Given below is one TCR beta chain in context. This clonotype was observed a handful of times. The target of this receptor is not known. Per-nucleotide qualities are absent, and no much larger clonotype sits a single base away. The CDR3 covers 14 residues, taking in both the cysteine and the phenylalanine. Only the CDR3 portion is preserved as DNA: 42 bases, with reading frame beginning at the first base. Via the germline V gene, CDR1 is LGHNA and CDR2 YNFKEQ. The junction shows trimming of 1 base on V and 1 base on J, plus 8 bases between the germline ends. Sample time point, as interpreted from the label and publication: newly diagnosed GD, antithyroid drugs for less than 3 months. For both TCR sequencing and RNA sequencing, RNA was extracted from PBMCs in TRIzol. The diagnosis of Graves' disease was made according to American Thyroid Association guidelines. The patients came from an endocrinology department in Xi'an, China. From each patient, 8 to 10 milliliters of peripheral blood was collected into an EDTA anticoagulant tube. Ficoll Paque Plus density gradient separation was used to isolate PBMCs, and no further T cell sorting was done. RNA quality was checked with an Agilent 2100 Bioanalyzer and agarose gel, and concentration with a NanoDrop 2000.

Library preparation was by multiplex PCR. This sample was sequenced with an Illumina HiSeq 4000. CDR3 regions were amplified by Arm-PCR with iRepertoire HTBI primers to construct TCR beta libraries. Before sequencing, the PCR products went through gel purification. The paper's processing steps were these. Gene usage analysis of CDR3 amino acid clonotypes relied on the 62 TRBV and about 13 TRBJ segments identified across samples. COPE and FqMerger were used to merge filtered high-quality paired reads into contigs. BLAST was used to align contigs to the IMGT TRBV, TRBD and TRBJ reference genes, and CDR3 was defined following IMGT. Highly expanded clones were defined as clonotypes with a frequency above 0.1%. Shannon entropy served as the measure of repertoire diversity, while the Gini coefficient captured V-J evenness. Clonotypes shared by more than one individual were considered public. The raw public data were reprocessed by TCRdb itself: fastp quality trimming at Q25, MiXCR clonotype calling, in-frame beta chains only. Here each entry gathers all rows of one CDR3 protein and keeps the most common genes and DNA. It is TCRdb's table, rather than the study itself, that gives the V and J calls and clone size. The sample table lists 450,000 to 700,000 distinct CDR3 sequences, roughly 13% of them with a count of one. Of the sample, roughly a tenth is held by the ten largest clones.

The data were obtained in a study of regulatory T cells in long-lasting Graves disease (dated by TCRdb to the early 2020s). Background for the entire study: In the newly diagnosed Graves' disease group, patients had been taking antithyroid drugs for less than 3 months. This study used TCR sequencing and RNA sequencing of peripheral blood to compare persistent Graves' disease patients against newly diagnosed Graves' disease patients. TCR sequencing covered some 13 persistent and around 20 newly diagnosed Graves' disease patients, 33 samples in total. The study was registered as a clinical trial and conducted in China.

Findings and caveats that apply to the study as a whole: Because the primary lesion, thyroid tissue, could not be accessed, the study looked at peripheral blood alone. Persistent Graves' disease patients showed lower TCR Shannon entropy and fewer highly expanded clones than newly diagnosed patients, suggesting clonal expansion. Only the TCR beta chain was sequenced and analyzed. TRBV28, TRBJ1-2 and TRBJ2-5 were preferentially used in persistent disease, while TRBV20-1 and TRBJ2-1 were favored in newly diagnosed disease. Patients with persistent disease shared more public clonotypes (roughly 2,900) than newly diagnosed patients did (966). The small sample size was acknowledged by the authors as a limitation that may reduce accuracy.

The sample was also reused in another study, on T cells in Graves' hyperthyroidism and ophthalmopathy. The second study's paper adds: Stable Graves' hyperthyroidism was defined as the absence of progression to ophthalmopathy over 18 months of follow-up. The hyperthyroidism patients were between 18 and 65 years old and newly diagnosed, with a disease duration of less than 2 months. Any patient with an uncontrolled infection, another autoimmune disease, pregnancy or lactation was excluded. Clinical symptoms, serum thyroxine and TRAb, thyroid ultrasound, and orbital computed tomography formed the basis for the diagnoses. The first round of RT-PCR for the TCR CDR3 was performed with the HTBI primer set and the Qiagen OneStep RT-PCR kit. Blood samples also contained most of the expanded thyroid clonotypes (frequency above 0.001), which suggests that blood repertoires may reflect thyroid immune responses. A model built on a 13 V-J signature distinguished ophthalmopathy from stable hyperthyroidism, reaching about 88% sensitivity and around 82% specificity in cross-validation and 80%/75% in testing. During validation, the model predicted progression to ophthalmopathy a median of roughly six months ahead of onset, with roughly 65% sensitivity and almost 75% specificity. A discovery cohort of about a hundred patients, about 43 with Graves' ophthalmopathy and about 60 with stable Graves' hyperthyroidism, was used to find distinguishing TCR V-J signatures. Prospective prediction of ophthalmopathy was tested in an independent validation cohort of fewer than 20 hyperthyroidism patients and 17 patients who later progressed to ophthalmopathy. For training and testing, the 100 patients in the discovery cohort were randomly divided in a 7:3 ratio. In addition, the study compared T-cell repertoires in thyroid tissue and in blood from five or six Graves' hyperthyroidism patients. Once sampling was done, hyperthyroidism patients were given methimazole at a starting dose of 30 mg daily, whereas ophthalmopathy patients were given high-dose intravenous methylprednisolone. The libraries were constructed in a second round of multiplex PCR and then size-selected and purified. The libraries were sequenced on an Illumina HiSeq2000 using paired-end 100 bp reads. SOAPnuke was used to process the raw data, with reads discarded if the reads contained adapters or uncalled bases, had a mean Phred below 15, or lacked an exact constant-primer or identifier match. High-quality paired reads were merged using COPE v1.2.5, and each unique nucleotide sequence was defined as a clonotype. MiTCR v1.1 was used to align the clonotypes against IMGT TRBV, TRBD and TRBJ reference segments. Analysis was restricted to V-J combinations with a frequency above 0.0001, which covered 99% to 99.2% of repertoires. The TCS score was defined as F50 (clonal expansion) divided by E x V (chaos), with BLOSUM62-based TCRdist calculated between CDR3 peptides within each V-J. Welch's t-statistics and random forest reduced roughly 530 V-J features to around 14, which were used in a naive Bayes classifier (R e1071). Sample size was not statistically predetermined, and blinding of investigators to group allocation was not performed. The paper describes TCR Vbeta CDR3 sequencing of 140 or so peripheral blood samples, made up of about 40 ophthalmopathy patients, around 73 hyperthyroidism patients and around 17 progressor patients.

The source of this sequence is a man aged 25 to 40 with Graves disease. Donor details come from another sample of the same person, matched by shared clones. The source was peripheral blood mononuclear cells (PBMCs), collected at new diagnosis, from a patient treated with antithyroid drugs. The rearrangement joined TRBV4-2 to TRBJ2-7; no D gene call is confident. CDR3 reads: CASSQAIWSYEQYF. The DNA reads as follows: TGTGCCAGCAGCCAAGCGATATGGTCCTACGAGCAGTACTTC.